This T cell receptor beta chain was obtained from a study of blood T cell repertoires in COVID-19. Study-level information: Samples came from the United States, Italy and Spain, spanning acute and convalescent COVID-19. PBMCs, B-cell-depleted T cells, or T cells were the source of the cDNA or gDNA that made up the material.

Per the study methods: Estimated nucleated cell counts came from reference gene primer amplification. Method: immunoSEQ multiplex PCR; TCRdb's copy keeps in-frame clones and lacks some. The V and J calls and clone size come from that table; D and trimming were worked out from the DNA. The data show nearly 350,000 clones, with around nine tenths seen just once and around 3.3% held by the top ten. Unmatched junction bases numbered 9, after V lost 8 bases and J lost 5 bases. This CDR3 is built from 14 residues. Germline V gene sequence: CDR1 SGHRS, CDR2 YFSETQ. Sample: peripheral blood. This chain joins TRBV5-1 and TRBJ2-2; 7 bases align to TRBD1. This receptor was taken from a woman under 30 who had recovered from COVID-19. The CDR3 here is CASGRTGVTGELFF. Written as DNA, the CDR3 is TGCGCCAGTGGACGGACAGGCGTAACCGGGGAGCTGTTTTTT.